This TCR beta chain was sequenced during a study of graft-versus-host responses after intestinal transplantation. General study results and limits: Early post-transplant HvG declines showed an association with peak circulating GvH clone levels.

Data came from immunoSEQ multiplex PCR; TCRdb stores just in-frame clones and leaves some out. The sample has 150,000 or so clones; about nine tenths are singletons. Per the germline V gene, CDR1 is MNHEY and CDR2 is SMNVEV (reference sequence). V was clipped by 3 bases and J by 4 bases, with 12 bases between them. The CDR3 totals 14 residues. With respect to this clone: Its antigen is not identified.

This sequence joins TRBV27 and TRBJ2-5; the D gene is possibly TRBD1 (6 bases). The sample in question was unstimulated CD4+ T cells sorted from spleen or lymph node cells, obtained before intestinal transplant. The sequence was collected from a human donor who received an intestinal transplant. CDR3 DNA: TGTGCCAGCAGTTTCCTTCCAGGGGCAGAGACCCAGTACTTC. Its translation: CASSFLPGAETQYF.